This T cell receptor beta chain was observed in a study of vaccination effects on CD4 cells after COVID-19. The overall study: Sample collection from two convalescent patients occurred 16 days and one week before vaccination. Whole-study findings and limits: Only a few convalescent patients and no early post-infection timepoints featured in the study.

ViraFEST expansion of antigen-specific CD4+ T cells with viral peptide pools preceded sequencing. Following culture for about 11 days, CD4+ T cells were isolated. Convalescent patients had PCR-confirmed SARS-CoV-2 infection between March and December 2020. Both day 3 and day 7 saw half the medium replaced with IL-2 medium. TCRdb keeps only in-frame clones here, not all; method: immunoSEQ multiplex PCR. The profile shows tens of thousands of clones, about 77% of them singletons. Germline CDR1 KGHSH, CDR2 LQKENI. V lost 3 bases to trimming and J lost 0 bases, with 6 bases between them. CDR3 length: 14 amino acids. Worth noting for this clone: Its antigen is not known.

The clonotype comes from a human donor who had a prior SARS-CoV-2 infection. The V gene is TRBV18, the J gene TRBJ2-1; D ambiguous. The sequencing used CD4+ T cells from PBMCs cultured with HCoV-NL63 spike peptides, collected before COVID-19 vaccination. CDR3 sequence reads: CASSPPGSYNEQFF. CDR3 DNA: TGTGCCAGCTCACCCCCAGGCTCCTACAATGAGCAGTTCTTC.